The present TCR beta chain was sequenced within a study of post-analysis software for immune sequencing data. Broader study findings: Elevated frequency relative to controls characterized four or five TRBV segments in patients, TRBV5-6, TRBV5-1 and TRBV20-1 among them.

V shed 7 bases and J shed 5 bases, with 27 bases lying between them. The germline gives CDR1 MNHEY, CDR2 SVGEGT. CDR3 length: 17 amino acids. Unique molecular identifiers were carried by the TCR beta cDNA libraries. TCRdb passed the PCR reads through MiXCR, listing each CDR3 protein once. Altogether approximately 730,000 distinct CDR3 sequences are present, about half being singletons, with the ten largest covering over 4.5%. This clonotype was counted between two and nine times. Its target is unknown. This TCR was sampled from a girl aged 5-17 years with multiple sclerosis. Material: blood. J is TRBJ2-7 and V is TRBV6-2 or TRBV6-3; maybe TRBD2 (6 bases). Written as DNA, the CDR3 is TGTGCCAGCACCACACTAGCCACGGCGGTTCGGGACCACGAGCAGTACTTC. Translating gives CASTTLATAVRDHEQYF.